This is a list of T cell receptor beta chains from one sample in a study of blood T cell repertoires in COVID-19. Produced via immunoSEQ multiplex PCR; TCRdb's table is partial and in-frame only. The top ten clones hold approximately 9% of a sample with about 320,000 clones, about 87% of them seen once. Sequencing was carried out using PBMCs or T cells enriched from blood (not recorded which). The receptors shown here come from a woman between 18 and 30 years old who had recovered from COVID-19. The conserved cysteine and the conserved F or W are not part of the CDR3 here.

V gene	J gene	CDR3 protein
TRBV9	TRBJ2-5	ASSDRQLGETQY
TRBV2	TRBJ1-2	ASSYRPSDSISYGYT
TRBV28	TRBJ1-2	ASTDRGLDGYT
TRBV28	TRBJ2-7	ASSPPGTGSYEQY
TRBV28	TRBJ1-5	ASRWTANQPQH
TRBV7-9	TRBJ1-1	ASSLLQVLNTEAF
TRBV9	TRBJ2-2	ASSDRLAGIKNTGELF
TRBV28	TRBJ2-3	ASSLNLHSGEQGTQY
TRBV19	TRBJ2-3	ASSRGADTQY
TRBV9	TRBJ2-1	ASSSSVYEQF
TRBV28	TRBJ2-1	ASSPRTSGRAKEQF
TRBV28	TRBJ2-3	ASSSGTGATDTQY
TRBV28	TRBJ1-2	ASSFSTGPLGYT
TRBV19	TRBJ1-4	ASSTSGREKLF
TRBV13	TRBJ2-7	ASSSRQGLSYEQY
TRBV27	TRBJ1-2	ASSKGTGVSKGYT
TRBV7-9	TRBJ2-7	ASSLEQWDKASYEQY
TRBV19	TRBJ2-3	ASSSSAGGEDTQY
TRBV5-4	TRBJ2-1	ASSSNSGGALYEQF
TRBV18	TRBJ1-2	ASSLALLETGGRRFGYT
TRBV2	TRBJ1-5	ASRGRGFEDQPQH
TRBV6-2/TRBV6-3	TRBJ1-2	ASSLPRQFINYGYT
TRBV18	TRBJ1-1	ASSPLEMVTEAF
TRBV9	TRBJ1-1	ASSGQSEAF
TRBV5-1	TRBJ1-1	ASSLKTKGDTEAF
TRBV3-1/TRBV3-2	TRBJ2-2	ASSQVGPNTGELF
TRBV2	TRBJ2-1	ASSLRTSGGNEQF
TRBV7-6	TRBJ2-1	ASTRAGNNEQF
TRBV7-6	TRBJ2-1	ASSLLTSGGYNEQF
TRBV7-2	TRBJ1-1	ASSARQGVIRTEAF
TRBV9	TRBJ2-7	ASSVGQGALEQY
TRBV20-1	TRBJ1-2	SAPLGYT
TRBV10-3	TRBJ1-2	AISAPGTLGYGYT
TRBV4-3	TRBJ2-7	ASSAQPGQIAEQY
TRBV7-8	TRBJ2-1	ASSLQRDYNEQF
TRBV7-2	TRBJ2-1	ASSPSSARTSLSEQF
TRBV4-1	TRBJ1-2	ASSPTLGGEDYT
TRBV7-2	TRBJ2-1	ASSLVRLAEPNNEQF
TRBV4-1	TRBJ2-5	ASSQELRGVETQY
TRBV6-5	TRBJ1-4	ASSYSGGTGNEKLF
TRBV7-3	TRBJ2-3	ASSLSHSTDTQY
TRBV11-2	TRBJ2-3	ASSLRGTTSTDTQY
TRBV11-2	TRBJ2-7	ATGGDRVSHEQY
TRBV19	TRBJ1-5	ATARAYNQPQH
TRBV7-9	TRBJ1-2	ASSLAGRGDYGYT
TRBV7-8	TRBJ1-3	ASRLTGTAAGNTIY
TRBV5-8	TRBJ2-5	ASSSSSTTYQETQY
TRBV19	TRBJ2-7	ASGGRLDSYEQY
TRBV6-5	TRBJ2-1	ASSSRTRTYNEQF
TRBV7-8	TRBJ2-2	ASGGAVGGSDGELF
TRBV6-5	TRBJ1-1	ASGLRGGGNTEAF
TRBV28	TRBJ2-2	ASRGQEFLNTGELF
TRBV7-7	TRBJ2-7	ASSSYYRAPEQY
TRBV6-2/TRBV6-3	TRBJ1-6	ASSTPGGSPLH